The following is a T cell receptor (beta chain) sequence with its context. The antigen it binds to is not known. Within one base of it there is no much larger clone, and no base qualities were kept. This specimen belongs to a study of shared clonotypes between healthy human individuals (dated by TCRdb to the early 2020s). Describing the broader study: The cohort comprised two women and three men aged 18 to 49 years. Each donor's leukapheresis produced roughly between roughly 0.85 and 10 billion PBMCs. To estimate repertoire size and how much clonotype sharing occurs between individuals, the study deeply sequenced the blood TCR repertoires of five healthy adults. For each donor, three plates each were used for CD4 naive and CD4 memory, two plates were used for CD8 naive, and one plate was used for CD8 memory. To increase sequencing depth and limit assay-specific biases, TCR repertoire library preparation and sequencing were carried out by different laboratories using diverse techniques. What the research found in general, with its limitations: Incomplete sequencing was indicated by rarefaction of sorted-subset datasets, despite the large sequencing depth. Naive subsets generally had larger estimated clonotype richness than memory subsets. Only blood was sampled, and tissue TCR repertoires likely differ from those in blood. Compared with non-shared clonotypes, the clonotypes found in all four sorted-subset donors had higher generation probabilities. Pairwise subsampling led to the expectation that sequencing depth would affect the degree of clonotype sharing among donors. Across several donors, approximately 5% of naive CD4, roughly 3.5% of naive CD8, 2% to 2.5% of memory CD4, and approximately 0.42% of memory CD8 clonotypes were shared. The small number of donors limited the genetic and exposure-history diversity represented.

CD8 naive samples consisted of CD45RO-negative cells that were positively selected for CCR7, yielding a CD45RA+CCR7+ population without TemRA cells. Healthy HIV-negative adults with no recently reported acute infections or vaccinations were included as donors. Only Caucasian adults living in Nashville, Tennessee, USA were represented among the donors. Blood was collected by leukapheresis, and PBMCs were isolated by Ficoll-Histopaque density gradient centrifugation and then cryopreserved in liquid nitrogen vapor phase. Purity and quantity of every magnetically sorted T cell population were checked by analytical flow cytometry. From each sorted fraction, genomic DNA was isolated and quantified by UV absorbance on a Nanodrop 2000c. From a lookup of the germline V gene, CDR1 and CDR2 are MDHEN and SYDVKM. V is shortened by 3 bases, J by 1 base, and the region joining them spans 11 bases. The CDR3 spans 15 residues, from the cysteine through the phenylalanine. Kept here is only the CDR3 DNA, which spans 45 bases and is read in frame from base 1.

Using the deep immunoSEQ assay, TCR CDR3 regions were amplified from genomic DNA by multiplex PCR. For each cell subset, the extracted genomic DNA was distributed evenly across all wells of several immunoSEQ 96-well plates, and each plate served as one replicate. For sorted subsets, each replicate PCR was loaded with around 220 ng genomic DNA, equivalent to about 30,000 T cell genomes. The purified libraries were quantified using a Qubit 3.0 fluorometer, sized with a Bioanalyzer 2100, and then quantified again using the KAPA Library Quantification kit. Each immunoSEQ 96-well plate was sequenced on its own single-read 150-cycle Illumina NextSeq 550 flow cell. Concerning the study's data processing: Because the immunoSEQ output held only junctional sequences and lacked quality scores, the filtering could not match the filtering applied to full-length reads. Sequences were annotated with PyIR, a Python wrapper for IgBLAST v1.9, and V/J genes and CDR3 were assigned using IMGT germline references. Reads with weak V/J assignments (E-value above 1e-6), missing CDR3, stop codons, out-of-frame junctions, or ambiguous translated residues were removed. V3J clonotypes were defined as sequences sharing the same inferred V gene, J gene, and CDR3 amino acid sequence. Percentage overlap between repertoires was computed as shared unique clonotypes divided by the size of the smaller repertoire. Richness of each repertoire was evaluated using RTK rarefaction, the Chao1 estimator, and Recon v2.1 estimates of unobserved clonotypes. OLGA was used to compute generation probabilities for all TCRbeta clonotypes that the gDNA method yielded from a few donors. In TCRdb, the immuneACCESS table is reduced to in-frame sequences with V and J assigned. These tables do not hold every clone; where another copy was compared, an unresolved V gene accounts for under half, and the others remain unexplained. V and J calls and clone size follow that table, whereas D and trimming were derived from the DNA. The sample contains about 2 million clones, about 95% of them found a single time. The biggest ten clones account for roughly 1% of the sample.

The sample taken for sequencing was naive CD8+ T cells sorted from blood. Taken with the paper, the label for cell subset or site translates to: CD45RA+CCR7+. The clonotype was recovered from a man aged 18 to 29 in good health. Rearrangement joined TRBV28 to TRBJ2-3; the D gene lacks a confident call. The DNA sequence is TGTGCCAGCAGTTTTAACGGCCAGGGCACAGATACGCAGTATTTT. Its protein product is CASSFNGQGTDTQYF. Where the CDR3 stops, the reference TRBV28 and TRBJ2-3 genes take over; the full variable domain is DVKVTQSSRYLVKRTGEKVFLECVQDMDHENMFWYRQDPGLGLRLIYFSYDVKMKEKGDIPEGYSVSREKKERFSLILESASTNQTSMYLCASSFNGQGTDTQYFGPGTRLTVL.